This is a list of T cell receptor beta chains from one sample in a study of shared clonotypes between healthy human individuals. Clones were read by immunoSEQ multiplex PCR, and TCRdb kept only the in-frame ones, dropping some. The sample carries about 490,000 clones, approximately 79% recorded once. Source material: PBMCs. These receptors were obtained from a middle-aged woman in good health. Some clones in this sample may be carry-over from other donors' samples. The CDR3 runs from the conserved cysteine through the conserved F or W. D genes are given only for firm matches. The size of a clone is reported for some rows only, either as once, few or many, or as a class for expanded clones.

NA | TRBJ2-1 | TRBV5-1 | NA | CASSWGASGPYNEQFF | TGCGCCAGCAGCTGGGGGGCTAGCGGTCCCTACAATGAGCAGTTCTTC
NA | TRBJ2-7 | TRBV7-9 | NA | CASSLAGREQYF | TGTGCCAGCAGCTTAGCGGGGCGCGAACAGTACTTC
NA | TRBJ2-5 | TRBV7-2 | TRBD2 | CASSLARTSGRSRETQYF | TGTGCCAGCAGCTTAGCTCGGACTAGCGGGAGGTCCAGGGAGACCCAGTACTTC
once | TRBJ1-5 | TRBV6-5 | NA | CASSYSGKANQPQHF | TGTGCCAGCAGTTACTCCGGCAAAGCCAATCAGCCCCAGCATTTT
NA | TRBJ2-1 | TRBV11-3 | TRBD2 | CASSLGITSGGHNEQFF | TGTGCCAGCAGCTTAGGTATTACTAGCGGGGGCCACAATGAGCAGTTCTTC
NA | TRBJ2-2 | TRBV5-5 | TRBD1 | CASSVDRGGTGELFF | TGTGCCAGCAGCGTGGACAGGGGCGGCACCGGGGAGCTGTTTTTT
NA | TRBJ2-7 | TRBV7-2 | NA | CASSGEYEQYF | TGTGCCAGCAGCGGGGAGTACGAGCAGTACTTC
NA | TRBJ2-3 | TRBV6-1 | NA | CASSEMGLSTDTQYF | TGTGCCAGCAGTGAAATGGGATTGAGCACAGATACGCAGTATTTT
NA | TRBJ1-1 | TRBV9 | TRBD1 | CASSKGTDLMNTEAFF | TGTGCCAGCAGCAAAGGGACAGACCTTATGAACACTGAAGCTTTCTTT
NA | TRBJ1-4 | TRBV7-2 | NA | CASSLQGEKLFF | TGTGCCAGCAGCTTACAAGGGGAAAAACTGTTTTTT
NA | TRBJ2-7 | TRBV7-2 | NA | CASSRWSSYEQYF | TGTGCCAGCAGCCGGTGGAGCTCCTACGAGCAGTACTTC
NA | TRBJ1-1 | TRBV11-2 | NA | CASSFDRLNTEAFF | TGTGCCAGCAGCTTCGACAGGTTGAACACTGAAGCTTTCTTT
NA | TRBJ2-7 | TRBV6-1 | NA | CASSESTGSPYEQYF | TGTGCCAGCAGTGAATCCACAGGGAGTCCCTACGAGCAGTACTTC
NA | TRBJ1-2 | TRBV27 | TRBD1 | CASSRTGGRLFYGYTF | TGTGCCAGCAGCCGGACAGGGGGGCGCCTTTTTTATGGCTACACCTTC
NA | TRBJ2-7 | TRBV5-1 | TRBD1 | CASSPLGQGLTYEQYF | TGCGCCAGCAGCCCCCTCGGACAGGGTCTGACCTACGAGCAGTACTTC
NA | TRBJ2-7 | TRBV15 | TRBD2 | CATRRAGGSYEQYF | TGTGCCACCAGGAGAGCGGGAGGCTCCTACGAGCAGTACTTC
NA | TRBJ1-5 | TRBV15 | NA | CATSRKNQPQHF | TGTGCCACCAGCAGAAAGAATCAGCCCCAGCATTTT
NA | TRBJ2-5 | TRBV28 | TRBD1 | CASRRPGTGKETQYF | TGTGCCAGCAGACGCCCCGGGACAGGGAAAGAGACCCAGTACTTC
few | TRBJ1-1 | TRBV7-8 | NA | CASSPQRQVNTEAFF | TGTGCCAGCAGTCCCCAGCGACAGGTGAACACTGAAGCTTTCTTT
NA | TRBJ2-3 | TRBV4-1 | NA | CASSQVRTADTQYF | TGCGCCAGCAGCCAAGTTCGGACAGCAGATACGCAGTATTTT
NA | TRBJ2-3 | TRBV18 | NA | CASSPGLNTDTQYF | TGTGCCAGCTCACCTGGACTAAACACAGATACGCAGTATTTT
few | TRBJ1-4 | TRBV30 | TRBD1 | CASGTGFEKLFF | TGTGCTTCAGGGACAGGGTTTGAAAAACTGTTTTTT